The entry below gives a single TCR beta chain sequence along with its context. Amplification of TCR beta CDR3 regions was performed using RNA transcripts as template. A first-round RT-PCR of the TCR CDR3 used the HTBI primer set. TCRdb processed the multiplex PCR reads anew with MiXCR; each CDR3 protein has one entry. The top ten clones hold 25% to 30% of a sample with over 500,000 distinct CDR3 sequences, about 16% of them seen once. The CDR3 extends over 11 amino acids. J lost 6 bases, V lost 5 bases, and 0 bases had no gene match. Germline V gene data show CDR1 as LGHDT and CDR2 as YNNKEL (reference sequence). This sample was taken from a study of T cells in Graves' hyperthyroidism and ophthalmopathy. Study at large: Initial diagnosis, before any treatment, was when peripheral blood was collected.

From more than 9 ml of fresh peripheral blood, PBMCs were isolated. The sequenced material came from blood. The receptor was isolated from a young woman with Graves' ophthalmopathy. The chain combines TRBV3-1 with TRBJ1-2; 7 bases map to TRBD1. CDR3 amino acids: CASSRGHGYTF. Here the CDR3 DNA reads TGTGCCAGCAGCAGGGGGCATGGCTACACCTTC.